What follows are 9 T cell receptor beta chains derived from one specimen sequenced in a study of blood T cell repertoires in COVID-19. This table comes from immunoSEQ multiplex PCR, and its TCRdb copy is limited to in-frame clones, with some not included. The sample gives nearly 70,000 clones, approximately 80% of which show up once; roughly 9.7% is in the top ten. Sample: peripheral blood. The receptors stem from a woman of 80 years or more with acute or convalescent COVID-19.

The table lists this clone with a count of one. Relative to the germline gene, one junction end is altered; a read error may explain this. The V gene is TRBV27, the J gene TRBJ1-5, with D possibly TRBD1 on 5 matching bases. Germline V gene sequence: CDR1 MNHEY, CDR2 SMNVEV (reference sequence). This CDR3 is built from 14 residues. CDR3 nucleotide sequence: TGTGCCTGCAGGTCACAGGCTAGCAATCAGCCCCAGCATTTT. Encoded protein: CACRSQASNQPQHF.

V and J are TRBV7-8 and TRBJ2-2, with 10 bases lining up with TRBD2. The CDR3 totals 18 residues. Germline V gene lookup returns CDR1 SGHVS and CDR2 FQNEAQ. V was pared by 2 bases and J by 5 bases, with 11 bases of the junction left unmatched. For the CDR3, the DNA is TGTGCCAGCAGCTTATTTCCCCCTAGCGGGGGAGGAACCGGGGAGCTGTTTTTT. Translating it yields CASSLFPPSGGGTGELFF.

CDR3 sequence (DNA): TGTGCCAGCAGTGAGTTCGGGGGGTACACTGAAGCTTTCTTT. It encodes CASSEFGGYTEAFF. V and J are TRBV25-1 and TRBJ1-1, with D possibly TRBD1 on 5 matching bases. The CDR3 totals 14 residues. Germline V gives CDR1 MGHDK, CDR2 SYGVNS. V dropped 3 bases and J dropped 3 bases, with 11 bases sitting between them.

The V and J genes are TRBV9 and TRBJ1-1; 11 nucleotides line up with TRBD1. V gave up 3 bases and J gave up 3 bases; unmatched junction bases: 10. CDR1 is SGDLS, CDR2 YYNGEE, per germline. The CDR3 totals 17 residues. The CDR3 is CASSARTGGAGDTEAFF. The CDR3 bases are TGTGCCAGCAGCGCCCGGACAGGGGGCGCAGGGGACACTGAAGCTTTCTTT.

The chain recombines TRBV19 with TRBJ2-5, with a tentative D call TRBD2 (7 bases). The CDR3 spans 13 residues. Looked up from germline, CDR1 is LNHDA and CDR2 is SQIVND (reference sequence). Trimming shortened V by 6 bases and J by 4 bases, and 12 bases separated the two germline ends. CDR3 bases: TGTGCCAGTAGCTCGAGGGGGGGAGAGACCCAGTACTTC. Translation gives CASSSRGGETQYF. The full variable domain, completed using reference TRBV19 and TRBJ2-5, is DGGITQSPKYLFRKEGQNVTLSCEQNLNHDAMYWYRQDPGQGLRLIYYSQIVNDFQKGDIAEGYSVSREKKESFPLTVTSAQKNPTAFYLCASSSRGGETQYFGPGTRLLVL.

This clone appeared a few times. V usage is TRBV6-6 and J usage is TRBJ1-1; D uncertain. V was cut by 2 bases and J by 1 base, with 8 bases left in between. Germline lookup yields CDR1 MNHNY and CDR2 SVGAGI (reference sequence). The CDR3 length is 14 residues. The CDR3 DNA reads TGTGCCAGCAGTTACCGCGAATGGAACACTGAAGCTTTCTTT. It encodes CASSYREWNTEAFF.

This chain uses TRBV4-1 with TRBJ2-2; 8 positions match TRBD1. The J segment lost 0 bases and the V segment lost 6 bases, leaving 3 bases of the junction unmatched. Germline CDR1 reads MGHRA; CDR2 reads YSYEKL. This CDR3 region has 15 residues. The DNA for the CDR3 is TGCGCCAGCAGTTTACAGGGGGCGAACACCGGGGAGCTGTTTTTT. Its protein is CASSLQGANTGELFF.

CDR3: CASSRTPYGYTF. As DNA, the CDR3 is TGTGCCAGCAGTCGAACACCCTATGGCTACACCTTC. This sequence joins TRBV12-3 or TRBV12-4 and TRBJ1-2; no firm D call. The CDR3 loop spans 12 amino acids. Trimming took off 5 bases at V and 4 bases at J, with 8 bases between the two ends.

The chain combines TRBV12-5 with TRBJ2-4, with D possibly TRBD2 on 6 matching bases. Germline V lookup: CDR1 LGHNT, CDR2 FRNRAP. The CDR3 consists of 15 residues. V was shortened by 3 bases and J by 8 bases, with 17 bases between the two germline ends. CDR3 nucleotides: TGTGCTAGTGGTTTCTCCGGGGGAAAGGGGCACATTCAGTACTTC. It encodes CASGFSGGKGHIQYF.